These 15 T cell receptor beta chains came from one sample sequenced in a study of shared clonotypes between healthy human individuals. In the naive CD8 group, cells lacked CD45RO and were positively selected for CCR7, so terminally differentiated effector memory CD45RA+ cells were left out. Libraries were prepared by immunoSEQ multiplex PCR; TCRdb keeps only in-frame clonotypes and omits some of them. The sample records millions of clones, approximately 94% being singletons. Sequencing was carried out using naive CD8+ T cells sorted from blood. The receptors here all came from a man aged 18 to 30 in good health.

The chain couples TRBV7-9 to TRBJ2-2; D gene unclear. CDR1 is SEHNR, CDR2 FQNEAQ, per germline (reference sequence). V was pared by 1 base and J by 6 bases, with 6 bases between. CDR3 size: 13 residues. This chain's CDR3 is CASSLGVSGELFF. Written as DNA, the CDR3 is TGTGCCAGCAGCTTAGGGGTCTCCGGGGAGCTGTTTTTT.

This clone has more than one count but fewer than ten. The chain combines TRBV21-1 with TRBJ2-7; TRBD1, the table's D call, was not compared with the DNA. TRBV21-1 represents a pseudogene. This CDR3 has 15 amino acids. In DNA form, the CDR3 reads TGTGCCAGCAGCACCAAGGGGACAGGGGTCTACGAGCAGTACTTC. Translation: CASSTKGTGVYEQYF.

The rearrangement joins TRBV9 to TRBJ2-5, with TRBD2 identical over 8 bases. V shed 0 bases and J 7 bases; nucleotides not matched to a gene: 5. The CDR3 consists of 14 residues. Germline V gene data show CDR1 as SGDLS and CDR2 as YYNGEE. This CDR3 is CASSVEGLGVTQYF. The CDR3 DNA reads TGTGCCAGCAGCGTAGAGGGACTAGGCGTGACCCAGTACTTC.

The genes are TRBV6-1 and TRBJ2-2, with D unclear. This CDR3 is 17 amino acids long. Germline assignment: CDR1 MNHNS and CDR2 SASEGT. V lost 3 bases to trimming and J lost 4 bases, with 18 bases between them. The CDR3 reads CASSELGWAPSTGELFF. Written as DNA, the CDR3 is TGTGCCAGCAGTGAGTTGGGTTGGGCTCCCTCCACCGGGGAGCTGTTTTTT.

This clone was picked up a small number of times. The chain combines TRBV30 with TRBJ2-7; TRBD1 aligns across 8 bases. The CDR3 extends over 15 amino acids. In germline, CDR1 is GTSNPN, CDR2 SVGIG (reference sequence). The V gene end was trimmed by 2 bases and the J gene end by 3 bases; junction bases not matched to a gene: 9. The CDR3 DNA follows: TGTGCCTGGAGTCCCGGACAGGGAATAATCTACGAGCAGTACTTC. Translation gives CAWSPGQGIIYEQYF.

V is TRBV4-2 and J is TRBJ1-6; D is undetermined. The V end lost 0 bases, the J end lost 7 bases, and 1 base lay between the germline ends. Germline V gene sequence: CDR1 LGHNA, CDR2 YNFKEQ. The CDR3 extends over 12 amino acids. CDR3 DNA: TGTGCCAGCAGCCAAGAGAATTCACCCCTCCACTTT. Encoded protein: CASSQENSPLHF.

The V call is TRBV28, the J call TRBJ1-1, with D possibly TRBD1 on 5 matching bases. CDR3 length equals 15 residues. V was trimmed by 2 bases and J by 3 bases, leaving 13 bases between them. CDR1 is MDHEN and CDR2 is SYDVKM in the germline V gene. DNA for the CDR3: TGTGCCAGCAGTTTAAGGGGCCCCCGGGACACTGAAGCTTTCTTT. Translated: CASSLRGPRDTEAFF.

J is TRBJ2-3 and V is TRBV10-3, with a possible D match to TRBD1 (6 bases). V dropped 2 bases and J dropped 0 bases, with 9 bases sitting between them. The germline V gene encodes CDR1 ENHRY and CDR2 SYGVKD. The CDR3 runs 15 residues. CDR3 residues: CAISERTASTDTQYF. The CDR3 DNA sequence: TGTGCCATCAGTGAGCGGACAGCTAGCACAGATACGCAGTATTTT.

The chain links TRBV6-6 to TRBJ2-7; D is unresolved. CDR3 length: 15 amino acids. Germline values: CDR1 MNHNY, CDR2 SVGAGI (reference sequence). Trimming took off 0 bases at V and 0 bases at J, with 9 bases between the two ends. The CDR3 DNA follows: TGTGCCAGCAGTTACTCCGCAGGAAGCTCCTACGAGCAGTACTTC. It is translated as CASSYSAGSSYEQYF.

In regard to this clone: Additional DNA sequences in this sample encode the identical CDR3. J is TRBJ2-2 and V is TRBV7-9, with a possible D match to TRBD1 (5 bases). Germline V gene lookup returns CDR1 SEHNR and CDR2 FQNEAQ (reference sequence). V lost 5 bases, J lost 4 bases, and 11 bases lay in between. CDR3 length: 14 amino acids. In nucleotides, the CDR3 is TGTGCCAGCAGCCCCAGGGTCTCCACCGGGGAGCTGTTTTTT. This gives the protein CASSPRVSTGELFF.

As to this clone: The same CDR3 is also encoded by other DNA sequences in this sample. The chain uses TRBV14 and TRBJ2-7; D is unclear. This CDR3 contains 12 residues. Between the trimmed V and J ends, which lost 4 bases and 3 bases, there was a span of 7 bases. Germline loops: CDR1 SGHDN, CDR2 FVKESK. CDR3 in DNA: TGTGCCAGCAGCCCTACTGGCTACGAGCAGTACTTC. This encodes CASSPTGYEQYF.

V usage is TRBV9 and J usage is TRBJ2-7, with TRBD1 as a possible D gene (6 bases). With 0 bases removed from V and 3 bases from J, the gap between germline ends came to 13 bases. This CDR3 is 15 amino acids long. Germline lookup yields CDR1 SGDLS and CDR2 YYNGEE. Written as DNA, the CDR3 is TGTGCCAGCAGCGTAGCACAGGGTAAAGGCTACGAGCAGTACTTC. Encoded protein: CASSVAQGKGYEQYF. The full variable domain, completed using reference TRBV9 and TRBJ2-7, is DSGVTQTPKHLITATGQRVTLRCSPRSGDLSVYWYQQSLDQGLQFLIQYYNGEERAKGNILERFSAQQFPDLHSELNLSSLELGDSALYFCASSVAQGKGYEQYFGPGTRLTVT.

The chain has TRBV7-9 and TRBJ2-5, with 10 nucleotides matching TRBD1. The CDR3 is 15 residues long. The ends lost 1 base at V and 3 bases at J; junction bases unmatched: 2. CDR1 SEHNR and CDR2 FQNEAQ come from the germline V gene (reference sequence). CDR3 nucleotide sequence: TGTGCCAGCAGCTTAGTGGGACAGGGGAAAGAGACCCAGTACTTC. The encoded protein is CASSLVGQGKETQYF.

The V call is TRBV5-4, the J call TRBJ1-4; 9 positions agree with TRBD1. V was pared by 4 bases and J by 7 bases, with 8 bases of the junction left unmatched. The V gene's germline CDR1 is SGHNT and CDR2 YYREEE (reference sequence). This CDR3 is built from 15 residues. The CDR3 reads CASSPRTGAAEKLFF. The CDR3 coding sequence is TGTGCCAGCAGCCCCAGGACAGGGGCGGCTGAAAAACTGTTTTTT.

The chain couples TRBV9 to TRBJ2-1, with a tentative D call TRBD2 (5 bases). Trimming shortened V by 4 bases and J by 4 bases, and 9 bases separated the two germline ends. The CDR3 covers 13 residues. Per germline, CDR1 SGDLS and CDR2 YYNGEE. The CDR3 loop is CASSPRTYNEQFF. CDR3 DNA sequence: TGTGCCAGCAGCCCTCGGACTTACAATGAGCAGTTCTTC.